This entry lists 30 T cell receptor beta chains sequenced from one sample in a study of cytomegalovirus exposure and HLA in healthy donors. PCR amplification relied on 60 Vbeta primers (plus 13 Jbeta primers). Profiling relied on immunoSEQ multiplex PCR, and the TCRdb table lists in-frame clones only, not all of them. The repertoire holds under 250,000 clones, less than 85% seen once, with 0.6% to 0.65% in the top ten. The specimen was PBMCs. These receptors came from a man younger than 30 in good health and CMV-seronegative.

The CDR3 is CASSLVTRSSYEQYF. The CDR3 DNA sequence: TGTGCCAGCAGCTTAGTCACGCGGAGCTCCTACGAGCAGTACTTC. This chain uses TRBV7-8 with TRBJ2-7; no clear D. Trimming cost V 1 base and J 0 bases, with 10 bases left between them. CDR1 is SGHVS, CDR2 FQNEAQ, per germline. This CDR3 has 15 amino acids.

This clone was detected once. V and J are TRBV11-2 and TRBJ2-3; D is unresolved. Germline lookup yields CDR1 SGHAT and CDR2 FQNNGV. This CDR3 spans 11 amino acids. With 2 bases removed from V and 6 bases from J, the gap between germline ends came to 3 bases. CDR3 sequence reads: CASSLTDTQYF. CDR3 bases: TGTGCCAGCAGCTTAACTGATACGCAGTATTTT.

The chain combines TRBV6-5 with TRBJ1-1; D not resolved. The CDR3 runs to 13 residues. The V gene lost 4 bases and the J gene lost 1 base, with 7 bases spanning the gap. Germline values: CDR1 MNHEY, CDR2 SVGAGI. The CDR3 region is CASSFIANTEAFF. CDR3 DNA sequence: TGTGCCAGCAGTTTCATAGCGAACACTGAAGCTTTCTTT.

This chain uses TRBV7-9 with TRBJ2-7; maybe TRBD1 (6 bases). V was pared by 5 bases and J by 0 bases, with 17 bases between. Germline V lookup: CDR1 SEHNR, CDR2 FQNEAQ (reference sequence). The CDR3 contains 16 residues. The CDR3 is CASSAKTGTHSYEQYF. Written as DNA, the CDR3 is TGTGCCAGCAGCGCCAAAACAGGGACCCACTCCTACGAGCAGTACTTC.

The CDR3 is CASSPTSAGSSYNEQFF. CDR3 nucleotides: TGCGCCAGCAGCCCTACCTCCGCGGGGAGCTCCTACAATGAGCAGTTCTTC. This chain joins TRBV4-1 and TRBJ2-1; a possible D gene is TRBD2 (6 bases). This CDR3 has 17 amino acids. Germline V CDR1 and CDR2: MGHRA, YSYEKL. Between the trimmed V and J ends, which lost 4 bases and 0 bases, there was a span of 16 bases.

This clone appeared once. This sequence joins TRBV30 and TRBJ1-6; 10 nucleotides match TRBD1. The V and J ends lost 3 bases and 6 bases, in that order; junction bases with no gene match: 8. Germline V CDR1 and CDR2: GTSNPN, SVGIG (reference sequence). The CDR3 covers 16 residues. The DNA of the CDR3 is TGTGCCTGGAGGTCCCCGGGACAGGGGCCTAATTCACCCCTCCACTTT. As protein: CAWRSPGQGPNSPLHF. The full variable domain, its missing parts supplied by reference TRBV30 and TRBJ1-6, is SQTIHQWPATLVQPVGSPLSLECTVEGTSNPNLYWYRQAAGRGLQLLFYSVGIGQISSEVPQNLSASRPQDRQFILSSKKLLLSDSGFYLCAWRSPGQGPNSPLHFGNGTRLTVT.

V and J are TRBV5-6 and TRBJ1-5; TRBD1 matches 8 bases. Trimming took 4 bases from V and 4 from J; bases not matched to a gene: 4. The germline V gene has CDR1 SGHDT and CDR2 YYEEEE. The CDR3 is 14 amino acids. The CDR3 spells CASSRDRYNQPQHF. The CDR3, as DNA: TGTGCCAGCAGCCGGGACAGGTATAATCAGCCCCAGCATTTT.

This chain uses TRBV2 with TRBJ2-1; D perhaps matches TRBD2 (5 bases). Trimming took 9 bases from V and 3 from J, leaving 18 bases between them. Germline V gives CDR1 SNHLY, CDR2 FYNNEI. This CDR3 is 15 amino acids long. DNA of the CDR3: TGTGCCAGTGTACTAGTTAACGACATCTACAATGAGCAGTTCTTC. This encodes CASVLVNDIYNEQFF.

The chain is built from TRBV28 and TRBJ1-5; no firm D call. Trimming removed 2 bases from V and 11 bases from J, with 13 bases in between. Per germline, CDR1 MDHEN and CDR2 SYDVKM. This CDR3 has 13 residues. The CDR3 sequence is CASSLVGVRSQHF. CDR3 nucleotide sequence: TGTGCCAGCAGTTTAGTGGGCGTAAGGTCCCAGCATTTT.

The rearrangement uses TRBV10-3 and TRBJ1-2, with 7 bases lining up with TRBD1. Losses at the gene ends were 6 bases for V and 8 bases for J; bases not matched to a gene: 9. In germline, CDR1 is ENHRY, CDR2 SYGVKD. The length of the CDR3 is 13 residues. CDR3: CAIRVTGRSGYTF. The CDR3, as DNA: TGTGCCATCAGGGTGACAGGGCGAAGCGGCTACACCTTC.

The chain joins TRBV5-4 to TRBJ2-5; tentatively, D is TRBD2 (5 bases). The CDR3 extends over 14 amino acids. Germline-derived CDR1 and CDR2 are SGHNT and YYREEE (reference sequence). Trimming left V 5 bases short and J 5 bases short, with 16 bases between. CDR3 DNA: TGTGCCAGCAGTTTCCGGGCACGAGGGGAGACCCAGTACTTC. Its translation: CASSFRARGETQYF.

The chain joins TRBV18 to TRBJ1-3; D possibly corresponds to TRBD1 (5 bases). This CDR3 has 14 residues. Per germline, CDR1 KGHSH and CDR2 LQKENI. V was clipped by 8 bases and J by 4 bases, with 15 bases between them. As DNA, the CDR3 is TGTGCCAGCCATCCCCGGGGGAAGGGAAACACCATATATTTT. Protein product: CASHPRGKGNTIYF.

In DNA, the CDR3 is TGTGCCAGTAGTATAGGCTCGGGAAATGGCTACACCTTC. Encoded protein: CASSIGSGNGYTF. The chain has TRBV19 and TRBJ1-2; no clear D gene. Trimming left V 1 base short and J 6 bases short, with 9 bases between. CDR1 is LNHDA, CDR2 SQIVND, per germline (reference sequence). The CDR3 sequence is 13 residues long.

The J gene is TRBJ2-1, the V gene TRBV4-1; a weak D match, TRBD2 (6 bases). Looked up from germline, CDR1 is MGHRA and CDR2 is YSYEKL. The V and J ends lost 1 base and 4 bases respectively, with 17 bases between them. This CDR3 region has 17 residues. The CDR3, as DNA: TGCGCCAGCAGCCAAGTTGATTTGGGACTCTCTTACAATGAGCAGTTCTTC. Its protein product is CASSQVDLGLSYNEQFF.

This chain joins TRBV5-1 and TRBJ1-3; D remains unclear. Deletions cut 0 bases from V and 0 bases from J, with 10 bases between. The germline gives CDR1 SGHRS, CDR2 YFSETQ. The CDR3 has 16 residues. CDR3 nucleotide sequence: TGCGCCAGCAGCTTGGGGACTAGAGGCTCTGGAAACACCATATATTTT. This codes for CASSLGTRGSGNTIYF. The complete variable domain, with remaining parts taken from reference TRBV5-1 and TRBJ1-3, reads KAGVTQTPRYLIKTRGQQVTLSCSPISGHRSVSWYQQTPGQGLQFLFEYFSETQRNKGNFPGRFSGRQFSNSRSEMNVSTLELGDSALYLCASSLGTRGSGNTIYFGEGSWLTVV.

The chain employs TRBV30 and TRBJ2-7, with 9 nucleotides matching TRBD2. The trim removed 5 bases at V and 4 bases at J, leaving 9 bases unmatched. Germline V lookup: CDR1 GTSNPN, CDR2 SVGIG (reference sequence). The CDR3 is 14 amino acids. The CDR3 loop is CAWGPGTSSYEQYF. CDR3 DNA: TGTGCCTGGGGCCCGGGGACTAGCAGTTACGAGCAGTACTTC.

V and J are TRBV7-9 and TRBJ1-5, with a tentative D call TRBD1 (6 bases). CDR3 size: 13 residues. Trimming took 1 base from V and 9 from J, leaving 10 bases between them. Germline CDR1 reads SEHNR; CDR2 reads FQNEAQ (reference sequence). CDR3 in DNA: TGTGCCAGCAGCTTAGTTGACAGGCCGCCCCAGCATTTT. Translation gives CASSLVDRPPQHF.

This clone was counted between two and nine times. The chain couples TRBV5-1 to TRBJ2-7; 8 nucleotides match TRBD2. This CDR3 region has 14 residues. Germline V gene data show CDR1 as SGHRS and CDR2 as YFSETQ. V dropped 4 bases and J dropped 4; count of bases not matched to a gene: 7. DNA of the CDR3: TGCGCCAGCAGCGTCAGTAGCGGGACATACGAGCAGTACTTC. This translates into CASSVSSGTYEQYF.

The rearrangement uses TRBV5-4 and TRBJ2-5, with 7 positions matching TRBD1. The DNA end favors TRBJ2-7, so the J call may be wrong. CDR3 length: 14 residues. Germline CDR1 is SGHNT and CDR2 is YYREEE (reference sequence). The CDR3 sequence: CASSTSTGPYEQYF. The DNA of the CDR3 is TGTGCCAGCAGCACCTCGACAGGGCCTTACGAGCAGTACTTC.

This chain joins TRBV6-5 and TRBJ1-1; D gene uncertain. Between the trimmed V and J ends, which lost 0 bases and 5 bases, there was a span of 16 bases. The CDR3 loop spans 16 amino acids. Looked up from germline, CDR1 is MNHEY and CDR2 is SVGAGI. CDR3 coding DNA: TGTGCCAGCAGTTACTCGGGATCGGGAGTTCGAACTGAAGCTTTCTTT. Encoded protein: CASSYSGSGVRTEAFF.

For the CDR3, the DNA is TGTGCCAGCAGTTCCACAGGTCAGTCGGGTGGAAACACCATATATTTT. Translation: CASSSTGQSGGNTIYF. The gene calls are TRBV4-2 and TRBJ1-3, with D tentatively TRBD1 (5 bases). The CDR3 spans 16 residues. Germline V CDR1 and CDR2: LGHNA, YNFKEQ. Trimming left V 6 bases short and J 3 bases short, with 18 bases between.

The V and J genes are TRBV19 and TRBJ2-1; TRBD2 agrees at 10 bases. CDR3 size: 17 residues. Germline values: CDR1 LNHDA, CDR2 SQIVND (reference sequence). V trimming: 3 bases; J trimming: 0 bases; junction bases outside the gene matches: 5. In DNA, the CDR3 is TGTGCCAGTAGTATGTGGGCTAGCGGGAGCTCCTACAATGAGCAGTTCTTC. This translates into CASSMWASGSSYNEQFF.

CDR3 in amino acids: CASTDRVYGYTF. The CDR3 DNA reads as TGTGCCAGCACTGACAGGGTTTATGGCTACACCTTC. The chain carries TRBV9 and TRBJ1-2; 7 bases match TRBD1. The germline gives CDR1 SGDLS, CDR2 YYNGEE. The CDR3 totals 12 residues. V was clipped by 6 bases and J by 5 bases; unmatched bases: 4.

The chain recombines TRBV9 with TRBJ2-7, with 11 bases identical to TRBD2. CDR3 size: 15 residues. The ends lost 5 bases at V and 5 bases at J; junction bases unmatched: 9. Germline V gives CDR1 SGDLS, CDR2 YYNGEE. For the CDR3, the DNA is TGTGCCAGCAGTTCAGGGACTAGCGGATGGAACGAGCAGTACTTC. It translates to CASSSGTSGWNEQYF.

The rearrangement joins TRBV4-2 to TRBJ1-1, with TRBD1 matching over 8 bases. The CDR3 length is 17 residues. Germline CDR1 is LGHNA and CDR2 is YNFKEQ. Trimming took 0 bases from V and 1 from J; bases not matched to a gene: 7. CDR3 protein: CASSQDLPGTGNTEAFF. Here the CDR3 DNA reads TGTGCCAGCAGCCAAGATCTTCCCGGGACAGGGAACACTGAAGCTTTCTTT.

V and J are TRBV5-8 and TRBJ1-1; possible D gene TRBD1, 5 bases. V was trimmed by 4 bases and J by 0 bases, leaving 13 bases between them. The germline CDR1 and CDR2 sequences are SGHTS and YDEGEE. CDR3 length: 15 amino acids. CDR3 region: CASSLGAGMNTEAFF. The CDR3 coding sequence is TGTGCCAGCAGCCTTGGGGCCGGCATGAACACTGAAGCTTTCTTT.

This chain uses TRBV19 with TRBJ1-2; D call uncertain. The germline V gene encodes CDR1 LNHDA and CDR2 SQIVND (reference sequence). The ends were cut back, 7 bases at V and 4 bases at J, with 7 bases in the middle. The CDR3 consists of 11 residues. The CDR3 region is CASNRGYGYTF. The CDR3 DNA reads as TGTGCCAGTAACCGCGGCTATGGCTACACCTTC.

V usage is TRBV6-5 and J usage is TRBJ2-7, with 8 bases matching TRBD2. Per the germline V gene, CDR1 is MNHEY and CDR2 is SVGAGI. The CDR3 runs to 14 residues. Unmatched junction bases numbered 7, after V lost 7 bases and J lost 2 bases. The CDR3, as DNA: TGTGCCAGCACGTCAGCGGGAGCCCCCTACGAGCAGTACTTC. Amino acids: CASTSAGAPYEQYF.

V gene TRBV7-9 combines with J gene TRBJ2-5; possible D gene TRBD1, 6 bases. The CDR3 extends over 14 amino acids. Between the trimmed V and J ends, which lost 4 bases and 5 bases, there was a span of 14 bases. Per the germline V gene, CDR1 is SEHNR and CDR2 is FQNEAQ (reference sequence). The CDR3 region has the DNA TGTGCCAGCAGCTATACAGGGTTCGAGGAGACCCAGTACTTC. Translation: CASSYTGFEETQYF.

The genes are TRBV5-1 and TRBJ2-3; 11 bases are a match to TRBD2. The V gene end was trimmed by 0 bases and the J gene end by 2 bases; junction bases not matched to a gene: 5. This CDR3 region has 17 residues. In germline, CDR1 is SGHRS, CDR2 YFSETQ. The CDR3 region has the DNA TGCGCCAGCAGCTTGGGCTCGACTAGCGGGAACACAGATACGCAGTATTTT. Protein product: CASSLGSTSGNTDTQYF.